One and the same sample provided the 10 T cell receptor beta chains below, sequenced in a study of beta chain features in type 1 diabetes. The sequenced template was cDNA made from the entire isolated RNA. The method was immunoSEQ multiplex PCR; TCRdb's version includes in-frame clones alone and lacks a portion of them. This sample has over 500,000 clones, with about a sixth found just once. The sequenced sample was naive CD4+ T cells from blood. These receptors were collected from a man between 18 and 29 years old in good health.

This rearrangement joins TRBV27 to TRBJ2-7, with 8 positions matching TRBD2. The CDR3 runs 11 residues. Germline V gene data show CDR1 as MNHEY and CDR2 as SMNVEV (reference sequence). The V and J ends lost 5 bases and 13 bases, in that order; junction bases with no gene match: 7. The CDR3 bases are TGTGCCAGCAGTGGTAGGGGACTAGTCTACTTC. Protein sequence: CASSGRGLVYF.

This clone has just a few counts. J is TRBJ2-5 and V is TRBV5-1, with 11 bases lining up with TRBD1. CDR1 and CDR2 from the germline V gene are SGHRS and YFSETQ. The CDR3 covers 15 residues. The junction had 5 bases not matched to a gene; V was cut back by 4 bases and J by 3 bases. CDR3 sequence (DNA): TGCGCCAGCAGCCTCGGGACAGGGGGAAAAGAGACCCAGTACTTC. As protein: CASSLGTGGKETQYF.

This chain links TRBV5-1 with TRBJ2-1; D remains unclear. The CDR3 is 12 residues long. The V end lost 2 bases, the J end lost 6 bases, and 6 bases lay between the germline ends. Germline CDR1 reads SGHRS; CDR2 reads YFSETQ. The CDR3 spells CASSFASNEQFF. The CDR3 coding sequence is TGCGCCAGCAGCTTTGCAAGCAATGAGCAGTTCTTC.

The chain joins TRBV7-2 to TRBJ1-5; no reliable D call. Trimming pared 4 bases from V and 1 base from J, leaving 5 bases between. CDR1 and CDR2 from the germline V gene are SGHTA and FQGNSA. This CDR3 is 13 amino acids long. CDR3 amino acids: CASSWMSNQPQHF. The CDR3 DNA reads TGTGCCAGCAGCTGGATGAGCAATCAGCCCCAGCATTTT.

The V gene is TRBV28, the J gene TRBJ1-2, with D perhaps TRBD1 (5 bases). The CDR3 consists of 14 residues. Germline assignment: CDR1 MDHEN and CDR2 SYDVKM. Trimming shortened V by 4 bases and J by 4 bases, and 13 bases separated the two germline ends. The CDR3 reads CASSSSSRVYGYTF. In nucleotides, the CDR3 is TGTGCCAGCAGTTCCTCCAGCAGGGTCTATGGCTACACCTTC.

This clone was detected only a few times. CDR3 nucleotides: TGTGCCAGCAGCTTAGGGGCCTCTTCACCCCTCCACTTT. Its translation is CASSLGASSPLHF. This chain joins TRBV7-9 and TRBJ1-6; unclear D gene. CDR1 SEHNR and CDR2 FQNEAQ come from the germline V gene (reference sequence). The V end was cut by 1 base, the J end by 9 bases, with 7 bases between. The CDR3 has 13 residues.

The rearrangement uses TRBV28 and TRBJ1-1; TRBD1 is a possible D gene (6 bases). Germline CDR1 reads MDHEN; CDR2 reads SYDVKM. The V end was cut by 6 bases, the J end by 1 base, with 15 bases between. There are 15 residues in the CDR3. Written as DNA, the CDR3 is TGTGCCAGCAGCCCGCCGAGGGGGTCGAACACTGAAGCTTTCTTT. Translation: CASSPPRGSNTEAFF.

This chain joins TRBV5-1 and TRBJ2-2, with 8 bases lining up with TRBD1. The ends lost 2 bases at V and 6 bases at J; junction bases unmatched: 15. CDR3 length equals 18 residues. Looked up from germline, CDR1 is SGHRS and CDR2 is YFSETQ. The DNA for the CDR3 is TGCGCCAGCAGCTTCAGGGACAGGTCCTACGTGGATGCCGGGGAGCTGTTTTTT. It is translated as CASSFRDRSYVDAGELFF.

In the case of this clone: The identical CDR3 is also encoded by other nucleotide sequences in the sample. The gene calls are TRBV5-1 and TRBJ2-2, with D maybe TRBD2 (6 bases). Trimming pared 0 bases from V and 1 base from J, leaving 7 bases between. Germline V gene sequence: CDR1 SGHRS, CDR2 YFSETQ. This CDR3 is built from 15 residues. This CDR3 reads CASSLEGLNTGELFF. CDR3 sequence (DNA): TGCGCCAGCAGCTTGGAGGGACTGAACACCGGGGAGCTGTTTTTT.

In this sample, this clone turned up a few times. This chain connects TRBV7-9 to TRBJ1-4; the D gene is possibly TRBD1 (5 bases). Germline values: CDR1 SEHNR, CDR2 FQNEAQ (reference sequence). The CDR3 sequence is 14 residues long. The ends were cut back, 7 bases at V and 7 bases at J, with 16 bases in the middle. CDR3 DNA sequence: TGTGCCAGCACCCTGACAGAATTGAGTGAAAAACTGTTTTTT. It translates to CASTLTELSEKLFF.